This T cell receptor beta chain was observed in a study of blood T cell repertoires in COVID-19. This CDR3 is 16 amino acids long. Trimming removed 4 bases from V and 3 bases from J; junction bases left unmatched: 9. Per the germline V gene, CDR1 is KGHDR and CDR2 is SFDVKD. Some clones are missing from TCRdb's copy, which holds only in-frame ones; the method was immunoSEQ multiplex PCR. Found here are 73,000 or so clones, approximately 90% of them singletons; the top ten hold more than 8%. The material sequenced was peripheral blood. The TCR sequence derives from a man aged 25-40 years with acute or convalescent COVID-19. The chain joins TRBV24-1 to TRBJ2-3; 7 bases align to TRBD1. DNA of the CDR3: TGTGCCACCAGTGAAAACCAGCCGACAGGGACAGATACGCAGTATTTT. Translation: CATSENQPTGTDTQYF.